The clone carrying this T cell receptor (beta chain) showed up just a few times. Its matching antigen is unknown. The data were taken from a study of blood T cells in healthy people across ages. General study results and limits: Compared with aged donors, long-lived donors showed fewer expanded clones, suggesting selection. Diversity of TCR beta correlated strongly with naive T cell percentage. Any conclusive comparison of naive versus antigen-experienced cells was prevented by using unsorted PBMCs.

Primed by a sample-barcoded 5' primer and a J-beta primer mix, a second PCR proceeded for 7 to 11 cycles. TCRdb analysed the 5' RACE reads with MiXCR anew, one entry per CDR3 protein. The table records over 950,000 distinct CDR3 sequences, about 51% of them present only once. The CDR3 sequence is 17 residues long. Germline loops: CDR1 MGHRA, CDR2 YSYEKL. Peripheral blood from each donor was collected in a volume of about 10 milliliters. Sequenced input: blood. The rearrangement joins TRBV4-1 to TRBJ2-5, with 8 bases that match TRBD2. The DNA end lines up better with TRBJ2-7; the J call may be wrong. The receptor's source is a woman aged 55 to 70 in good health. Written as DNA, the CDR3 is TGCGCCAGCAGCCAAGATCTTACGGGAGGGCCCTTGAACGAGCAGTACTTC. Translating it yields CASSQDLTGGPLNEQYF.